Detailed here is one T cell receptor beta chain. Its cognate antigen has yet to be identified. No clone much larger than this one lies a single base away; base qualities are absent. This entry is derived from a study of blood T cell repertoires in COVID-19 (dated by TCRdb to 2018 to 2020). In terms of the full investigation: Samples covering the acute and convalescent phases of COVID-19 were provided by collaborators in the United States, Italy and Spain. The repertoires were released in a freely available public database intended as a resource for research on the immune response to SARS-CoV-2. Nearly every sample came with metadata listing a de-identified subject ID, COVID-19 status, age in years and sex. The prospective study material was composed of cDNA or gDNA derived from T cells, B-cell-depleted T cells, or PBMCs. Where available, HLA class I and class II types were taken from metadata supplied by the sample provider and were not determined by assay-based typing. Samples were obtained from the ongoing ImmuneRACE study (first 160 participants) and from roughly 1,300 subjects provided by 6 global collaborators. The dataset comprised deeply sampled blood TCRbeta repertoires from subjects exposed to, actively infected with, or recovered from COVID-19.

Based on the germline V gene (reference sequence), the CDR1 and CDR2 sequences are LNHDA and SQIVND. Germline trimming amounts to 3 bases on V and 1 base on J, with 0 as the count of junction bases outside the gene matches. The CDR3 numbers 14 residues from cysteine through phenylalanine. The read is trimmed to its CDR3 DNA, 42 bases read in frame from base 1. What the authors observed across the whole study: The quantity of clinical and demographic metadata differed by source and by participant and was supplied without curation.

TCRbeta CDR3 regions were amplified from genomic DNA using the immunoSEQ Assay, a bias-controlled multiplex PCR. Processing in the source paper ran as follows. Nucleated cell counts per sample were estimated from amplification of reference gene primers within the assay. To quantify the absolute abundance of each unique TCRbeta CDR3 rearrangement, sequence reads were collapsed and filtered. For each sample, productive Simpson clonality was calculated by taking the square root of Simpson's diversity index across productive rearrangements. Sourced from immuneACCESS, this table was stored by TCRdb with only in-frame sequences that have V and J called. A share of the clones is absent; for the studies checked, an unresolved V gene accounts for under half, and the remainder has no known explanation. V and J calls and clone size come straight from that table; D and trimming were deduced from the DNA. The sample table shows 30,000 to 45,000 clones, and around 80% are seen once. 9% to 10% of the sample is held by the ten biggest clonotypes.

The collaborating institutions used their own protocols to collect whole blood in K2EDTA tubes. For TCRbeta analysis, collaborators shipped samples as frozen whole blood, isolated PBMCs, or DNA extracted from either of those sample types. Sequences were obtained from peripheral blood. This clonotype was obtained from a man in his sixties in a cohort sampled during active COVID-19. The chain uses TRBV19 and TRBJ2-3, and 8 bases in between align with TRBD1. The CDR3 sequence is CASSMTGGTDTQYF. The DNA sequence follows: TGTGCCAGTAGTATGACAGGGGGCACAGATACGCAGTATTTT. Supplemented by the reference TRBV19 and TRBJ2-3 proteins around the CDR3, the complete variable domain is DGGITQSPKYLFRKEGQNVTLSCEQNLNHDAMYWYRQDPGQGLRLIYYSQIVNDFQKGDIAEGYSVSREKKESFPLTVTSAQKNPTAFYLCASSMTGGTDTQYFGPGTRLTVL.